This record concerns one T cell receptor beta chain sequence. Documented treatment: roughly 19 received Ad26.COV2.S at low or high dose, single or two shots; roughly five received placebo; per-sample allocation not given. Sampling took place 63 days after the first vaccine or placebo injection. These data are taken from a study of Ad26.COV2.S vaccination and SARS-CoV-2 variants. Germline assignment: CDR1 LGHNA and CDR2 YSLEER. This CDR3 spans 17 amino acids. J gave up 4 bases and V 0 bases, and 8 bases lay outside the gene matches. Profiled with immunoSEQ multiplex PCR; TCRdb holds only in-frame clones, not every one. The sample lists 290,000 or so clones, more than 75% seen once, with around 3% in the top ten.

The TCR sequence derives from a person aged 18-60 years who received the Ad26.COV2.S COVID-19 vaccine or a placebo. The rearrangement uses TRBV4-3 and TRBJ2-1, with 8 bases aligning to TRBD2. Sample: peripheral blood, taken in a trial of Ad26.COV2.S vaccine versus placebo. CDR3 coding DNA: TGCGCCAGCAGCCAAGAAACCCGACTAGCGCCTTACAATGAGCAGTTCTTC. Translation: CASSQETRLAPYNEQFF.